What follows are 3 T cell receptor beta chains derived from one specimen sequenced in a study of blood T cell repertoires in COVID-19. TCRdb keeps only in-frame clones here, not all; method: immunoSEQ multiplex PCR. The sample lists 60,000 to 65,000 clones, over 60% occurring once. The sample was peripheral blood. These receptors were taken from a human donor in a cohort sampled during active COVID-19.

V is TRBV7-9 and J is TRBJ1-5, with 9 bases aligning to TRBD1. Trimming cost V 7 bases and J 7 bases; bases outside gene matches: 5. The CDR3 has 13 amino acids. Germline assignment: CDR1 SEHNR and CDR2 FQNEAQ (reference sequence). CDR3 nucleotide sequence: TGTGCCAGCACCCAGACAGGGGGACAGCCCCAGCATTTT. This translates into CASTQTGGQPQHF.

The chain recombines TRBV18 with TRBJ2-5, with D perhaps matching TRBD1 (6 bases). From germline, CDR1 is KGHSH and CDR2 LQKENI. The CDR3 has 15 residues. Trimming cost V 5 bases and J 2 bases, with 15 bases left between them. The CDR3 DNA reads TGTGCCAGCTCAGCTACATTAACAGGGCAAGAGACCCAGTACTTC. Protein product: CASSATLTGQETQYF.

The gene calls are TRBV6-5 and TRBJ2-1; TRBD2 matches at 11 bases. The V gene end was trimmed by 6 bases and the J gene end by 6 bases; junction bases not matched to a gene: 4. The CDR3 is 14 residues long. CDR1 and CDR2 from the germline V gene are MNHEY and SVGAGI. The CDR3 reads CASSPGLAVNEQFF. The CDR3 bases are TGTGCCAGCAGCCCGGGACTAGCGGTCAATGAGCAGTTCTTC.